These 23 T cell receptor beta chains were sequenced from one sample in a study of cytomegalovirus exposure and HLA in healthy donors. Clones were sequenced by immunoSEQ multiplex PCR, and TCRdb holds only the in-frame ones, with some missing. The sample has approximately 280,000 clones, approximately 87% seen once; the top ten hold approximately 0.95%. Input material: PBMCs. The source is a woman aged 18-29 years in good health and CMV-seronegative.

There are a few counts of this clone. V and J are TRBV4-1 and TRBJ2-7, with D tentatively TRBD1 (6 bases). The CDR3 runs 13 residues. From germline, CDR1 is MGHRA and CDR2 YSYEKL. V was shortened by 3 bases and J by 4 bases, with 10 bases between the two germline ends. CDR3 DNA: TGCGCCAGCAGCCAGGGACACCAATACGAGCAGTACTTC. This sequence encodes CASSQGHQYEQYF.

The genes are TRBV11-2 and TRBJ2-3; 9 nucleotides agree with TRBD2. The CDR3 totals 17 residues. Germline assignment: CDR1 SGHAT and CDR2 FQNNGV. The ends lost 1 base at V and 1 base at J; junction bases unmatched: 6. Here the CDR3 DNA reads TGTGCCAGCAGCTTAGGCGGGAGGGCCTCACGCACAGATACGCAGTATTTT. Residues: CASSLGGRASRTDTQYF.

This clone was seen a handful of times. This chain uses TRBV5-1 with TRBJ1-5; 9 bases are a match to TRBD1. V was clipped by 0 bases and J by 3 bases; unmatched bases: 1. The germline gives CDR1 SGHRS, CDR2 YFSETQ. The CDR3 sequence is 15 residues long. CDR3 residues: CASSLGTGDNQPQHF. CDR3 DNA: TGCGCCAGCAGCTTGGGGACAGGGGACAATCAGCCCCAGCATTTT.

J is TRBJ1-2 and V is TRBV28; 8 bases fit TRBD1. The CDR3 runs 15 residues. Trimming at V came to 3 bases and at J to 8 bases, leaving 11 bases not matched to a gene. CDR1 is MDHEN and CDR2 is SYDVKM in the germline V gene. The CDR3 protein is CASSFFSGGARGYTF. In nucleotides, the CDR3 is TGTGCCAGCAGTTTTTTCTCAGGGGGCGCGCGGGGCTACACCTTC.

V gene TRBV28 combines with J gene TRBJ1-4; 9 bases match TRBD1. J lost 1 base, V lost 3 bases, and 9 bases had no gene match. Looked up from germline, CDR1 is MDHEN and CDR2 is SYDVKM. The CDR3 loop spans 18 amino acids. The CDR3 protein is CASSFQPPGQGTNEKLFF. CDR3 nucleotide sequence: TGTGCCAGCAGTTTCCAACCACCGGGACAGGGAACTAATGAAAAACTGTTTTTT.

This chain links TRBV7-9 with TRBJ2-7; TRBD2 matches 7 bases. Per the germline V gene, CDR1 is SEHNR and CDR2 is FQNEAQ (reference sequence). The V and J ends lost 3 bases and 4 bases, in that order; junction bases with no gene match: 18. This CDR3 spans 18 amino acids. The CDR3 is CASSLLRSSGKVLYEQYF. For the CDR3, the DNA is TGTGCCAGCAGCTTGTTAAGATCGAGCGGGAAGGTCTTATACGAGCAGTACTTC. The variable domain in full, completed from reference TRBV7-9 and TRBJ2-7, reads DTGVSQNPRHKITKRGQNVTFRCDPISEHNRLYWYRQTLGQGPEFLTYFQNEAQLEKSRLLSDRFSAERPKGSFSTLEIQRTEQGDSAMYLCASSLLRSSGKVLYEQYFGPGTRLTVT.

The chain links TRBV7-6 to TRBJ2-3; 7 bases fit TRBD2. J lost 3 bases, V lost 6 bases, and 6 bases had no gene match. This CDR3 contains 14 residues. CDR1 and CDR2 (germline): SGHVS, FNYEAQ. Here the CDR3 reads CASRAGITTDTQYF. The CDR3 nucleotides are TGTGCCAGCAGAGCGGGAATAACTACAGATACGCAGTATTTT.

The chain combines TRBV7-2 with TRBJ2-7; no firm D call. Germline CDR1 SGHTA, CDR2 FQGNSA. The CDR3 length is 13 residues. V was clipped by 1 base and J by 6 bases, with 10 bases between them. The CDR3 DNA reads TGTGCCAGCAGCTTAGTGGTGGCCCCCGAGCAGTACTTC. Its translation is CASSLVVAPEQYF.

The chain carries TRBV2 and TRBJ2-1, with 7 bases identical to TRBD1. Germline lookup yields CDR1 SNHLY and CDR2 FYNNEI. The ends lost 7 bases at V and 7 bases at J; junction bases unmatched: 10. CDR3 size: 14 residues. CDR3 coding DNA: TGTGCCAGCATTAAAGACAGGGTAGAGAATGAGCAGTTCTTC. It codes for CASIKDRVENEQFF.

The chain recombines TRBV25-1 with TRBJ2-1; D uncertain. CDR1 is MGHDK and CDR2 is SYGVNS in the germline V gene. This CDR3 has 17 residues. The germline V and J ends were trimmed by 0 bases and 0 bases, with 12 bases remaining between them. CDR3: CASSEYLLTSSYNEQFF. CDR3 sequence (DNA): TGTGCCAGCAGTGAATATCTTTTAACGAGCTCCTACAATGAGCAGTTCTTC.

CDR3 amino acids: CASSYAQGVNTQYF. The CDR3 coding sequence is TGTGCCAGCAGTTACGCACAGGGGGTAAATACGCAGTATTTT. V gene TRBV6-6 combines with J gene TRBJ2-3; 8 bases match TRBD1. The length of the CDR3 is 14 residues. V shed 2 bases, J shed 7 bases, and the junction held 5 bases outside the gene matches. Germline CDR1 MNHNY, CDR2 SVGAGI (reference sequence).

The chain has TRBV6-6 and TRBJ1-2, with 7 nucleotides matching TRBD1. Germline V lookup: CDR1 MNHNY, CDR2 SVGAGI (reference sequence). This CDR3 has 15 amino acids. V gave up 2 bases and J gave up 8 bases; unmatched junction bases: 11. The CDR3, as DNA: TGTGCCAGCAGTTACCGTGACAGGGATCTCGACGGCTACACCTTC. Amino acids: CASSYRDRDLDGYTF.

The rearrangement joins TRBV28 to TRBJ2-1; TRBD1 matches at 7 bases. The germline CDR1 and CDR2 sequences are MDHEN and SYDVKM. The CDR3 runs 15 residues. Trimming at V came to 1 base and at J to 2 bases, leaving 2 bases not matched to a gene. In nucleotides, the CDR3 is TGTGCCAGCAGTTTATCCCAGGGGGCCTACAATGAGCAGTTCTTC. It is translated as CASSLSQGAYNEQFF.

The gene calls are TRBV5-1 and TRBJ2-7; a weak D match, TRBD1 (5 bases). This CDR3 has 16 residues. V was clipped by 5 bases and J by 0 bases, with 18 bases between them. CDR1 is SGHRS, CDR2 YFSETQ, per germline. The CDR3 sequence is CASSKETEPSSYEQYF. The CDR3 DNA sequence: TGCGCCAGCAGTAAGGAGACAGAACCGAGCTCCTACGAGCAGTACTTC.

J is TRBJ2-2 and V is TRBV6-1; TRBD1 might be the D (5 bases). With 6 bases removed from V and 3 bases from J, the gap between germline ends came to 11 bases. CDR1 is MNHNS, CDR2 SASEGT, per germline. The CDR3 length is 14 residues. The CDR3 DNA follows: TGTGCCAGCAGAGTCTACAGGTACACCGGGGAGCTGTTTTTT. Translating it yields CASRVYRYTGELFF.

CDR3 in DNA: TGCGCCAGCAGCCACACAGACAGAGAAGACGAGCAGTACTTC. This gives the protein CASSHTDREDEQYF. This rearrangement joins TRBV4-1 to TRBJ2-7; maybe TRBD1 (5 bases). Trimming pared 3 bases from V and 5 bases from J, leaving 14 bases between. The CDR3 totals 14 residues. CDR1 and CDR2 from the germline V gene are MGHRA and YSYEKL.

This chain connects TRBV28 to TRBJ1-2; 8 bases fit TRBD1. Unmatched junction bases numbered 10, after V lost 6 bases and J lost 4 bases. The CDR3 loop spans 15 amino acids. Germline V gives CDR1 MDHEN, CDR2 SYDVKM. CDR3 in DNA: TGTGCCAGCAGACCTACCCAGGGGGCGGGCTATGGCTACACCTTC. It is translated as CASRPTQGAGYGYTF.

J is TRBJ1-1 and V is TRBV27, with D tentatively TRBD1 (5 bases). Germline V CDR1 and CDR2: MNHEY, SMNVEV (reference sequence). V lost 5 bases and J lost 5, with 15 bases in between. The length of the CDR3 is 14 residues. The DNA for the CDR3 is TGTGCCAGCAGTGTCATCCCAGGGAATACTGAAGCTTTCTTT. Translated: CASSVIPGNTEAFF.

The chain carries TRBV4-1 and TRBJ2-7, with TRBD1 identical over 7 bases. CDR1 and CDR2 from the germline V gene are MGHRA and YSYEKL. This CDR3 contains 12 residues. The J segment lost 7 bases and the V segment lost 3 bases, leaving 3 bases of the junction unmatched. CDR3: CASSHQGVEQYF. The DNA for the CDR3 is TGCGCCAGCAGCCATCAGGGGGTTGAGCAGTACTTC.

The gene calls are TRBV15 and TRBJ1-5, with D perhaps matching TRBD1 (5 bases). V lost 0 bases and J lost 4, with 10 bases in between. The CDR3 has 15 residues. The V gene's germline CDR1 is LNHNV and CDR2 YYDKDF (reference sequence). In nucleotides, the CDR3 is TGTGCCACCAGCAGAGATCCACAGGATAATCAGCCCCAGCATTTT. Its protein product is CATSRDPQDNQPQHF.

This clone came up once. For the CDR3, the DNA is TGCGCCAGCAGCTTCCGTCCACCGTCACAGGCGAACTCTGGAAACACCATATATTTT. The encoded protein is CASSFRPPSQANSGNTIYF. The chain carries TRBV4-1 and TRBJ1-3, with D possibly TRBD1 on 5 matching bases. In germline, CDR1 is MGHRA, CDR2 YSYEKL. The CDR3 runs 19 residues. Trimming removed 5 bases at V and 0 bases at J, with 23 bases between.

This chain connects TRBV5-6 to TRBJ2-7; 11 positions agree with TRBD2. The CDR3 runs 15 residues. With V trimmed by 3 bases and J by 4 bases, 6 bases remained unmatched. The germline gives CDR1 SGHDT, CDR2 YYEEEE. The CDR3 reads CASSSPLAGEYEQYF. The DNA of the CDR3 is TGTGCCAGCAGCTCCCCACTAGCGGGAGAATACGAGCAGTACTTC.

The chain joins TRBV10-3 to TRBJ2-7; D might be TRBD2 (6 bases). V was cut by 3 bases and J by 3 bases, with 15 bases left in between. Germline CDR1 and CDR2: ENHRY and SYGVKD. CDR3 length equals 15 residues. The CDR3 sequence: CAISEGSGALYEQYF. CDR3 in DNA: TGTGCCATCAGTGAAGGTAGCGGAGCCCTCTACGAGCAGTACTTC.